Following are 17 T cell receptor beta chains from one sample sequenced in a study of T-cell memory formation after mild COVID-19. One entry per CDR3 protein, called by TCRdb with MiXCR from the 5' RACE reads. The data show under 550,000 distinct CDR3 sequences, roughly 20% seen once. The specimen was PBMCs or a T cell subset sorted from them (not recorded which). These receptor sequences come from an adult woman who had mild COVID-19 (a few samples of this study predate the infection). Cell type and time point are not known.

This clonotype has a handful of counts. CDR3 residues: CASSQGGQGGYNEQFF. The CDR3 region has the DNA TGCGCCAGCAGCCAGGGCGGACAGGGTGGATACAATGAGCAGTTCTTC. The chain joins TRBV4-1 to TRBJ2-1, with 8 bases matching TRBD1. J lost 4 bases, V lost 3 bases, and 8 bases had no gene match. CDR1 and CDR2 from the germline V gene are MGHRA and YSYEKL. CDR3 length: 16 amino acids.

This clonotype was seen many times. J is TRBJ2-5 and V is TRBV5-1; D call uncertain. V shed 0 bases and J shed 0 bases, with 6 bases lying between them. Germline lookup yields CDR1 SGHRS and CDR2 YFSETQ. The length of the CDR3 is 14 residues. CDR3 sequence: CASSLVGNQETQYF. CDR3 DNA sequence: TGCGCCAGCAGCTTGGTGGGGAACCAAGAGACCCAGTACTTC.

This clonotype was found a few times. This chain links TRBV4-1 with TRBJ2-7; D perhaps matches TRBD2 (6 bases). Trimming shortened V by 2 bases and J by 0 bases, and 11 bases separated the two germline ends. CDR3 size: 15 residues. Germline assignment: CDR1 MGHRA and CDR2 YSYEKL. CDR3 protein: CASSQPGLNSYEQYF. In DNA form, the CDR3 reads TGCGCCAGCAGCCAACCGGGACTCAACTCCTACGAGCAGTACTTC.

The gene calls are TRBV13 and TRBJ2-7; either TRBD1 or TRBD2 may supply D (5 bases each). Germline CDR1 reads PRHDT; CDR2 reads FYEKMQ (reference sequence). Trimming shortened V by 6 bases and J by 3 bases, and 15 bases separated the two germline ends. The CDR3 covers 14 residues. The CDR3 loop is CASSSGLGVYEQYF. As DNA, the CDR3 is TGTGCCAGCAGTTCCGGACTGGGGGTCTACGAGCAGTACTTC.

This clonotype was counted a few times. The J gene is TRBJ2-7, the V gene TRBV4-1; 11 bases are a match to TRBD2. Germline V CDR1 and CDR2: MGHRA, YSYEKL. CDR3 length: 17 amino acids. Germline trimming cut 0 bases from V and 0 bases from J; bases unmatched to any gene: 4. CDR3 DNA: TGCGCCAGCAGCCAAGAAATAGGGACTAGCGGCTCCTACGAGCAGTACTTC. It encodes CASSQEIGTSGSYEQYF.

The J gene is TRBJ2-1, the V gene TRBV18, with TRBD1 matching over 11 bases. The ends lost 3 bases at V and 8 bases at J; junction bases unmatched: 0. The CDR3 totals 13 residues. Germline V lookup: CDR1 KGHSH, CDR2 LQKENI. CDR3 loop: CASSPGQGDEQFF. In nucleotides, the CDR3 is TGTGCCAGCTCACCGGGACAGGGGGATGAGCAGTTCTTC. The entire variable domain, with the rest obtained from reference TRBV18 and TRBJ2-1, is as follows: NAGVMQNPRHLVRRRGQEARLRCSPMKGHSHVYWYRQLPEEGLKFMVYLQKENIIDESGMPKERFSAEFPKEGPSILRIQQVVRGDSAAYFCASSPGQGDEQFFGPGTRLTVL.

This clonotype appeared a few times. The chain uses TRBV3-1 and TRBJ2-3; D is tentatively TRBD1 or TRBD2 (6 bases each). Trimming shortened V by 5 bases and J by 5 bases, and 14 bases separated the two germline ends. This CDR3 has 14 amino acids. Germline V gene sequence: CDR1 LGHDT, CDR2 YNNKEL (reference sequence). Written as DNA, the CDR3 is TGTGCCAGCAGCGTGAGGGGGGTTGGAGATACGCAGTATTTT. The encoded protein is CASSVRGVGDTQYF.

This clonotype was observed a handful of times. The chain combines TRBV27 with TRBJ2-7; D is uncertain. Germline CDR1 is MNHEY and CDR2 is SMNVEV (reference sequence). The CDR3 spans 14 residues. V was pared by 0 bases and J by 2 bases, with 8 bases between. The CDR3 loop reads CASSLSFYAYEQYF. The CDR3 nucleotides are TGTGCCAGCAGTTTATCGTTCTATGCCTACGAGCAGTACTTC.

V gene TRBV5-1 combines with J gene TRBJ1-2, with TRBD1 as a possible D gene (5 bases). The CDR3 sequence is 16 residues long. V was cut by 4 bases and J by 0 bases, with 16 bases left in between. CDR1 SGHRS and CDR2 YFSETQ come from the germline V gene. CDR3 coding DNA: TGCGCCAGCAGCGTGGGGGTGGGCCGAACTAACTATGGCTACACCTTC. Protein product: CASSVGVGRTNYGYTF.

This CDR3 reads CASILVETNYGYTF. The CDR3 DNA reads TGTGCCAGCATATTAGTAGAAACTAACTATGGCTACACCTTC. The chain has TRBV12-3 or TRBV12-4 and TRBJ1-2, with no clear D. The CDR3 spans 14 residues. V lost 7 bases to trimming and J lost 0 bases, with 12 bases between them.

The CDR3 protein is CASSLSRDRAEEQYF. The CDR3 DNA follows: TGTGCCAGCAGTTTGTCCCGGGACAGGGCGGAAGAGCAGTACTTC. The chain joins TRBV27 to TRBJ2-7; the match to TRBD1 covers 9 bases. Germline V gene data show CDR1 as MNHEY and CDR2 as SMNVEV (reference sequence). The CDR3 contains 15 residues. J lost 7 bases, V lost 3 bases, and 10 bases had no gene match.

This chain joins TRBV7-9 and TRBJ2-7, with D possibly TRBD2 on 6 matching bases. This CDR3 is 16 amino acids long. The V gene's germline CDR1 is SEHNR and CDR2 FQNEAQ (reference sequence). Trimming left V 5 bases short and J 0 bases short, with 17 bases between. The CDR3 DNA is TGTGCCAGCAGCCCTTTCCCGGCGGGGTACTCCTACGAGCAGTACTTC. Protein sequence: CASSPFPAGYSYEQYF.

The chain recombines TRBV6-6 with TRBJ2-1; weak D call: TRBD2 (6 bases). The CDR3 spans 14 residues. V was trimmed by 8 bases and J by 6 bases, leaving 17 bases between them. The germline V gene has CDR1 MNHNY and CDR2 SVGAGI (reference sequence). The CDR3 protein is CASSDPPGGNEQFF. The CDR3 DNA is TGTGCCAGCTCCGACCCCCCCGGGGGCAATGAGCAGTTCTTC.

The CDR3 here is CASSQDRVALGYGYTF. CDR3 sequence (DNA): TGCGCCAGCAGCCAAGATAGGGTCGCGTTAGGTTATGGCTACACCTTC. The chain is built from TRBV4-3 and TRBJ1-2, with D unclear. This CDR3 comprises 16 residues. Trimming removed 0 bases from V and 5 bases from J, with 16 bases in between. From germline, CDR1 is LGHNA and CDR2 YSLEER.

V usage is TRBV20-1 and J usage is TRBJ1-2; D gene unclear. V shed 1 base and J shed 4 bases, with 7 bases lying between them. The germline CDR1 and CDR2 sequences are DFQATT and SNEGSKA (reference sequence). The CDR3 contains 12 residues. The CDR3 sequence: CSARGRSYGYTF. Written as DNA, the CDR3 is TGCAGTGCTAGAGGTCGGAGCTATGGCTACACCTTC.

The table lists this clonotype with a few counts. The V and J genes are TRBV7-9 and TRBJ2-1; no clear D. The CDR3 length is 13 residues. The germline V and J ends were trimmed by 7 bases and 2 bases, with 9 bases remaining between them. CDR1 is SEHNR and CDR2 is FQNEAQ in the germline V gene (reference sequence). The CDR3 region has the DNA TGTGCCAGCATTGGGCGGACCTACAATGAGCAGTTCTTC. It translates to CASIGRTYNEQFF.

V gene TRBV7-3 combines with J gene TRBJ2-1; D might be TRBD1 (7 bases). V lost 3 bases and J 7 bases, leaving 16 bases between the germline ends. Germline lookup yields CDR1 SGHTA and CDR2 FQGTGA. The length of the CDR3 is 15 residues. This CDR3 reads CASSFFSGGLNEQFF. The CDR3 DNA sequence: TGTGCCAGCAGCTTTTTCTCAGGGGGGTTAAATGAGCAGTTCTTC.